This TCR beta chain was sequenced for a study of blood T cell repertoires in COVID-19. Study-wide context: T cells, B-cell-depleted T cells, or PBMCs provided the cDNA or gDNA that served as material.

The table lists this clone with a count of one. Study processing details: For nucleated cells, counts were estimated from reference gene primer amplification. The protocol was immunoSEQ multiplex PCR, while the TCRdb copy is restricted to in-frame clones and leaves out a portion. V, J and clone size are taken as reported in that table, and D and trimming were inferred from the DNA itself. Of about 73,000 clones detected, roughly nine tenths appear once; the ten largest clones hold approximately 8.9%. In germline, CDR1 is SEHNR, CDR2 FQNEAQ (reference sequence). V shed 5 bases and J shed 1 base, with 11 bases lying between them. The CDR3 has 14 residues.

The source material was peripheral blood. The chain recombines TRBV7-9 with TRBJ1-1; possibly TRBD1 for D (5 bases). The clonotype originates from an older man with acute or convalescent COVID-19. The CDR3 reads CASSLQAANTEAFF. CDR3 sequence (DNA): TGTGCCAGCAGCCTACAGGCAGCGAACACTGAAGCTTTCTTT.